Listed below are T cell receptor beta chains from one sample, sequenced in a study of T cell changes during pregnancy in multiple sclerosis. TCRdb's table, derived via immunoSEQ multiplex PCR, lists solely in-frame clones and lacks some. The profile shows approximately 68,000 clones, about nine tenths of them singletons. Sample: peripheral blood, taken in the second trimester of pregnancy. All receptors come from a female donor with multiple sclerosis, enrolled in a pregnancy study. Both conserved end residues are part of each CDR3.

v_call	j_call	cdr3_aa
TRBV18	TRBJ2-7	CASSPIHGGDYEQYF
TRBV7-8	TRBJ1-5	CASSPRTVAGHQPQHF
TRBV5-1	TRBJ2-7	CASSFFQGANEQYF
TRBV6-4	TRBJ2-3	CASSDRSGGDTDTQYF
TRBV5-6	TRBJ1-6	CASRDRVDNSPLHF
TRBV10-1	TRBJ1-2	CASSLDGQNYGYTF
TRBV7-6	TRBJ2-3	CASSGGHHLGTDTQYF
TRBV4-2	TRBJ1-4	CASSQRGQGGEKLFF
TRBV7-2	TRBJ2-3	CASSSGTGLGDTQYF
TRBV2	TRBJ2-3	CASENRDLTDTQYF
TRBV7-2	TRBJ2-5	CASGLQGRQETQYF
TRBV30	TRBJ1-4	CAWTGISEKLFF
TRBV4-3	TRBJ1-2	CASSQARQDTYGYTF
TRBV2	TRBJ2-5	CASSGQGAERGTQYF
TRBV7-9	TRBJ1-2	CASSFKQGPPNYGYTF
TRBV21-1	TRBJ2-4	CASSGARYLAKNIQYF
TRBV5-1	TRBJ2-5	CASSLVGAGETQYF
TRBV30	TRBJ1-5	CAWSATGDQPQHF
TRBV5-6	TRBJ1-5	CASSMGGYSNQPQHF
TRBV19	TRBJ1-1	CAIRGGNTEAFF
TRBV6-5	TRBJ2-7	CASSTDRGGEQYF
TRBV4-2	TRBJ2-5	CASSQDRETQYF
TRBV30	TRBJ2-7	CAWSVSRTSGFLSSYEQYF
TRBV2	TRBJ2-5	CASSEANPGQAGETQYF
TRBV27	TRBJ1-2	CASSSQDRVYGYTF
TRBV10-1	TRBJ2-3	CATEDSGSTDTQYF
TRBV6-5	TRBJ2-1	CASSHGGEQFF
TRBV27	TRBJ1-5	CASSVRGRLQPQHF
TRBV4-2	TRBJ2-3	CASSLSGGATGDTQYF
TRBV29-1	TRBJ1-1	CSVSRGLGTEAFF
TRBV19	TRBJ1-2	CASSAEHNYGYTF
TRBV7-6	TRBJ1-2	CASSPSDRGPSGYTF
TRBV7-9	TRBJ2-1	CASSLDAGVEQFF
TRBV19	TRBJ1-2	CASSLMTGPYGYTF
TRBV4-1	TRBJ2-1	CASSLLAGVGNEQFF
TRBV18	TRBJ2-7	CASSPREEKYEQYF
TRBV14	TRBJ2-1	CASSHNREGFDNEQFF
TRBV6-4	TRBJ1-1	CASSDSAGGVTEAFF
TRBV16	TRBJ1-5	CASSPNRGFRNQPQHF
TRBV19	TRBJ2-5	CASSPKPQGWETQYF
TRBV7-6	TRBJ2-7	CASSPPGTGGNEQYF
TRBV10-1	TRBJ2-5	CASSESLRDRPSGETQYF
TRBV15	TRBJ2-1	CATSRDPTGGNEQFF
TRBV6-5	TRBJ2-2	CASSSGHSNTGELFF
TRBV5-6	TRBJ2-7	CASTSGGTYYEQYF
TRBV19	TRBJ1-5	CASSIGQGADQPQHF